This TCR beta chain emerged from a study of blood T cell repertoires in COVID-19. At the level of the study: Acute-phase and convalescent COVID-19 samples originated in the United States, Italy and Spain. PBMCs, B-cell-depleted T cells, or T cells were the source of the cDNA or gDNA that made up the material.

Germline lookup yields CDR1 LNHNV and CDR2 YYDKDF (reference sequence). The CDR3 is 16 residues long. V was shortened by 1 base and J by 2 bases, with 15 bases between the two germline ends. Per the study methods: Reference gene primers were amplified, and this amplification served to estimate nucleated cell counts. Using immunoSEQ multiplex PCR, the repertoire was profiled, and TCRdb retains in-frame clones only, with some absent. For V, J and clone size, that table is used; D and trimming come from the DNA. Among more than 150,000 clones listed, just under 90% were seen once. Seattle's cohort entered during active infection and was followed longitudinally.

This receptor was taken from a woman in her 70s with COVID-19, enrolled during active disease. The chain combines TRBV15 with TRBJ2-7, with D possibly TRBD2 on 6 matching bases. Specimen: peripheral blood. CDR3 amino acids: CATSRGIREIPYEQYF. DNA for the CDR3: TGTGCCACCAGCAGAGGAATCCGGGAGATCCCCTACGAGCAGTACTTC.